The 24 T cell receptor beta chains reported below all come from one sample, sequenced in a study of cytomegalovirus exposure and HLA in healthy donors. The PCR employed 60 Vbeta primers together with 13 Jbeta primers. Produced via immunoSEQ multiplex PCR; TCRdb's table is partial and in-frame only. Here the sample spans approximately 110,000 clones, approximately 58% being singletons. Sequenced input: PBMCs. These receptor sequences come from a woman aged 30 to 39 in good health and CMV-seronegative.

The chain links TRBV5-4 to TRBJ2-1, with D perhaps TRBD2 (5 bases). V shed 0 bases and J shed 0 bases, with 10 bases lying between them. CDR3 length: 16 residues. Germline values: CDR1 SGHNT, CDR2 YYREEE (reference sequence). Here the CDR3 DNA reads TGTGCCAGCAGCTTGGAGGGCGGGCTCTCCTACAATGAGCAGTTCTTC. Translated, it gives CASSLEGGLSYNEQFF.

The rearrangement uses TRBV7-8 and TRBJ2-2, with TRBD1 matching over 8 bases. From germline, CDR1 is SGHVS and CDR2 FQNEAQ. Unmatched junction bases numbered 7, after V lost 4 bases and J lost 3 bases. CDR3 length: 16 residues. DNA of the CDR3: TGTGCCAGCAGCTCCAGGGACAGGTCCTACACCGGGGAGCTGTTTTTT. Its translation: CASSSRDRSYTGELFF.

A single count supports this clone. The rearrangement uses TRBV4-2 and TRBJ2-7; TRBD2 aligns across 8 bases. This CDR3 spans 14 amino acids. CDR1 is LGHNA, CDR2 YNFKEQ, per germline. Trimming took 0 bases from V and 6 from J; bases not matched to a gene: 4. CDR3 nucleotides: TGTGCCAGCAGCCAAGATTGGGGACTAGGCGAGCAGTACTTC. Amino acid sequence: CASSQDWGLGEQYF.

This rearrangement joins TRBV30 to TRBJ1-2; possible D gene TRBD1, 6 bases. V was pared by 6 bases and J by 0 bases, with 14 bases between. The CDR3 sequence is 14 residues long. Germline CDR1 reads GTSNPN; CDR2 reads SVGIG (reference sequence). CDR3 region: CACWGPGANYGYTF. CDR3 DNA: TGTGCCTGTTGGGGGCCTGGAGCTAACTATGGCTACACCTTC.

This chain uses TRBV6-1 with TRBJ2-7; TRBD2 matches at 8 bases. The CDR3 sequence is 15 residues long. CDR1 and CDR2 (germline): MNHNS, SASEGT. Losses at the gene ends were 2 bases for V and 7 bases for J; bases not matched to a gene: 10. The CDR3 DNA follows: TGTGCCAGCAGTGAATACACTAGCGGACCATTGGAGCAGTACTTC. Protein product: CASSEYTSGPLEQYF.

The rearrangement joins TRBV2 to TRBJ2-1; 9 positions match TRBD1. The CDR3 spans 14 residues. V gave up 4 bases and J gave up 8 bases; unmatched junction bases: 6. The germline CDR1 and CDR2 sequences are SNHLY and FYNNEI. DNA for the CDR3: TGTGCCAGCAGTGCTACAGGGGGCATCGATGAGCAGTTCTTC. Its protein is CASSATGGIDEQFF.

The CDR3 protein is CASSLAETDTQYF. CDR3 nucleotide sequence: TGTGCCAGCTCACTAGCGGAAACAGATACGCAGTATTTT. The chain carries TRBV6-4 and TRBJ2-3; 8 bases fit TRBD2. Per germline, CDR1 MRHNA and CDR2 SNTAGT. The CDR3 has 13 residues. V shed 8 bases, J shed 3 bases, and the junction held 4 bases outside the gene matches.

The chain combines TRBV6-6 with TRBJ1-1, with 7 bases that match TRBD1. There are 13 residues in the CDR3. The V segment lost 6 bases and the J segment 6 bases; nucleotides outside the gene matches: 7. Germline V gene lookup returns CDR1 MNHNY and CDR2 SVGAGI (reference sequence). The CDR3 region is CASRRDRFSEAFF. CDR3 nucleotide sequence: TGTGCCAGCAGAAGGGACAGATTCTCTGAAGCTTTCTTT.

The rearrangement links TRBV29-1 to TRBJ1-1, with a weak D call TRBD1 (6 bases). CDR1 is SQVTM and CDR2 is ANQGSEA in the germline V gene. The germline V and J ends were trimmed by 4 bases and 5 bases, with 11 bases remaining between them. This CDR3 contains 12 residues. The CDR3 region is CSVADRWTEAFF. In nucleotides, the CDR3 is TGCAGCGTTGCGGACAGATGGACTGAAGCTTTCTTT.

This clone was found a few times. The chain recombines TRBV28 with TRBJ2-7; D not certain. Germline CDR1 MDHEN, CDR2 SYDVKM. The V and J ends lost 4 bases and 4 bases respectively, with 8 bases between them. The CDR3 runs 12 residues. The CDR3 sequence is CASSSYEYEQYF. The DNA of the CDR3 is TGTGCCAGCAGTTCCTACGAGTACGAGCAGTACTTC.

V and J are TRBV5-4 and TRBJ1-5; D is unresolved. The CDR3 consists of 16 residues. Germline V lookup: CDR1 SGHNT, CDR2 YYREEE (reference sequence). Trimming removed 2 bases from V and 3 bases from J, with 15 bases in between. The CDR3 bases are TGTGCCAGCAGCTTTGGGCCACCCTACCTCAATCAGCCCCAGCATTTT. As protein: CASSFGPPYLNQPQHF.

This clone was seen a few times. J is TRBJ2-1 and V is TRBV7-9, with a possible D match to TRBD1 (8 bases). The length of the CDR3 is 16 residues. The germline V and J ends were trimmed by 6 bases and 7 bases, with 22 bases remaining between them. CDR1 SEHNR and CDR2 FQNEAQ come from the germline V gene (reference sequence). CDR3 DNA sequence: TGTGCCAGCAGTAGGATACAGGGGGGGACGTTGAATGAGCAGTTCTTC. This sequence encodes CASSRIQGGTLNEQFF.

V usage is TRBV5-8 and J usage is TRBJ2-2, with 12 bases identical to TRBD2. Trimming cost V 0 bases and J 13 bases; bases outside gene matches: 4. Looked up from germline, CDR1 is SGHTS and CDR2 is YDEGEE. CDR3 size: 14 residues. The CDR3 sequence is CASSLVTSGSRLFF. The CDR3 DNA is TGTGCCAGCAGCTTGGTGACTAGCGGGAGTCGGCTGTTTTTT.

This CDR3 is CAWVDYRDRWNTEAFF. For the CDR3, the DNA is TGTGCCTGGGTCGATTACAGGGATCGGTGGAACACTGAAGCTTTCTTT. J is TRBJ1-1 and V is TRBV30, with D possibly matching TRBD1 (6 bases). The CDR3 is made up of 16 amino acids. V lost 5 bases, J lost 1 base, and 20 bases lay in between. Germline V CDR1 and CDR2: GTSNPN, SVGIG (reference sequence).

This clone appeared once. In DNA, the CDR3 is TGTGCCAGCAGTACAGGGAGCATCTCCTACAATGAGCAGTTCTTC. As protein: CASSTGSISYNEQFF. The V and J genes are TRBV6-1 and TRBJ2-1; a weak D match, TRBD1 (6 bases). Per germline, CDR1 MNHNS and CDR2 SASEGT. V gave up 5 bases and J gave up 0 bases, with 11 bases separating them. The CDR3 loop spans 15 amino acids.

The CDR3, as DNA: TGTGCCAGCAGCATACGACTAGCGGGAGATTACGAGCAGTACTTC. Translating it yields CASSIRLAGDYEQYF. This chain connects TRBV5-6 to TRBJ2-7; 12 nucleotides agree with TRBD2. Germline V gene lookup returns CDR1 SGHDT and CDR2 YYEEEE. CDR3 size: 15 residues. Trimming removed 4 bases from V and 4 bases from J; junction bases left unmatched: 6.

This clone has just a few counts. This chain uses TRBV5-6 with TRBJ1-4; D uncertain. Germline CDR1 SGHDT, CDR2 YYEEEE. V lost 0 bases and J lost 0, with 12 bases in between. The CDR3 is 17 residues long. CDR3 nucleotide sequence: TGTGCCAGCAGCTTGGCACTGACTGCCACAACTAATGAAAAACTGTTTTTT. Its protein is CASSLALTATTNEKLFF.

CDR3 in amino acids: CASRGLGQGVPDTQYF. The CDR3 DNA reads TGTGCCAGCCGTGGTTTAGGACAGGGTGTCCCAGATACGCAGTATTTT. This chain uses TRBV6-1 with TRBJ2-3; 8 positions match TRBD1. This CDR3 has 16 residues. CDR1 is MNHNS, CDR2 SASEGT, per germline. V lost 8 bases, J lost 4 bases, and 14 bases stayed unmatched.

This clone was counted a single time. The J gene is TRBJ2-3, the V gene TRBV7-9; 13 bases line up with TRBD2. In germline, CDR1 is SEHNR, CDR2 FQNEAQ (reference sequence). The V segment lost 1 base and the J segment 3 bases; nucleotides outside the gene matches: 1. CDR3 length: 16 amino acids. CDR3 coding DNA: TGTGCCAGCAGCTTAGGGACTAGCGGGAGTACAGATACGCAGTATTTT. Its translation: CASSLGTSGSTDTQYF.

The chain combines TRBV10-3 with TRBJ2-5, with D maybe TRBD1 (6 bases). The V gene's germline CDR1 is ENHRY and CDR2 SYGVKD. The V end lost 2 bases, the J end lost 5 bases, and 12 bases lay between the germline ends. This CDR3 region has 14 residues. The DNA for the CDR3 is TGTGCCATCAGTGAGAGGGGGAGAGGGGAGACCCAGTACTTC. Protein product: CAISERGRGETQYF.

The chain couples TRBV19 to TRBJ1-2; D unresolved. Trimming left V 3 bases short and J 0 bases short, with 14 bases between. This CDR3 is built from 16 residues. The V gene's germline CDR1 is LNHDA and CDR2 SQIVND (reference sequence). CDR3 region: CASSISAARANYGYTF. In nucleotides, the CDR3 is TGTGCCAGTAGTATTTCCGCGGCGAGAGCTAACTATGGCTACACCTTC.

CDR3 nucleotides: TGTGCCAGCAGTCCGGGACAGGGGACTGGGGAGACCCAGTACTTC. This gives the protein CASSPGQGTGETQYF. J is TRBJ2-5 and V is TRBV27; 10 bases are shared with TRBD1. The junction had 8 bases not matched to a gene; V was cut back by 5 bases and J by 5 bases. This CDR3 contains 15 residues. Germline CDR1 and CDR2: MNHEY and SMNVEV (reference sequence).

The sample holds a few counts of this clone. V is TRBV5-1 and J is TRBJ2-3; 10 nucleotides agree with TRBD2. Trimming took 1 base from V and 4 from J; bases not matched to a gene: 3. Germline-derived CDR1 and CDR2 are SGHRS and YFSETQ. This CDR3 spans 15 amino acids. CDR3 in DNA: TGCGCCAGCAGCTTGACTAGCGGGACATCAGATACGCAGTATTTT. As protein: CASSLTSGTSDTQYF. Using reference TRBV5-1 and TRBJ2-3 for the parts outside the CDR3, the full variable domain is KAGVTQTPRYLIKTRGQQVTLSCSPISGHRSVSWYQQTPGQGLQFLFEYFSETQRNKGNFPGRFSGRQFSNSRSEMNVSTLELGDSALYLCASSLTSGTSDTQYFGPGTRLTVL.

The rearrangement uses TRBV6-6 and TRBJ2-7; the match to TRBD1 covers 7 bases. CDR1 MNHNY and CDR2 SVGAGI come from the germline V gene (reference sequence). V dropped 4 bases and J dropped 7; count of bases not matched to a gene: 7. The CDR3 covers 13 residues. Written as DNA, the CDR3 is TGTGCCAGCAGTTCCGGACAGGCGCAAGAGCAGTACTTC. Encoded protein: CASSSGQAQEQYF.